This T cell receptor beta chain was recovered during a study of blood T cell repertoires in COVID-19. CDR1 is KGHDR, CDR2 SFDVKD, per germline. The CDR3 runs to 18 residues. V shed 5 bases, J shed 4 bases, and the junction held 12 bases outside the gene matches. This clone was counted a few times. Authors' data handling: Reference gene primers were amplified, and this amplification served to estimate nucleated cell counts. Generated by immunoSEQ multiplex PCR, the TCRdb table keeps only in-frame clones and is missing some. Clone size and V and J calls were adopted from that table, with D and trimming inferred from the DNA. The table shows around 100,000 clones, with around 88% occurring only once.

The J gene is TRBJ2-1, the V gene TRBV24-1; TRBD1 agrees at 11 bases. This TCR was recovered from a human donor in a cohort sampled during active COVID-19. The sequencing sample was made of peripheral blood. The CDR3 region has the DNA TGTGCCACCAGTGGGACGGGACAGGGGGGTCTTTCGTACAATGAGCAGTTCTTC. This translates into CATSGTGQGGLSYNEQFF.